Judged by abundance, the clone carrying this T cell receptor (beta chain) is medium-sized. Its antigen is undetermined. This specimen belongs to a study of OX40 agonist ivuxolimab in advanced cancers. General study points: Normalized expansion of T-cell clones was also low for some nonresponders.

Sequencing was performed with immunoSEQ multiplex PCR; in TCRdb, only in-frame clones are kept and a portion is missing. Of about 22,000 clones in the sample, approximately 87% were seen once. The material was CD4+ or CD8+ T cells sorted from blood, obtained in a trial of the OX40 agonist ivuxolimab. The sequence was collected from an adult with an advanced solid tumor such as melanoma, head and neck, liver or kidney cancer.

DNA of the CDR3: TGTGCCAGCAGCCGTTGGGACAGTTCCTACGAGCAGTACTTC. Translation: CASSRWDSSYEQYF. The chain couples TRBV7-9 to TRBJ2-7, with 7 bases lining up with TRBD1. Germline V gives CDR1 SEHNR, CDR2 FQNEAQ (reference sequence). This CDR3 spans 14 amino acids. With 5 bases clipped from V and 1 base from J, the junction kept 5 bases outside the gene matches.